This T cell receptor (beta chain) was captured by sequencing in a study of PD-1 blockade in classical Hodgkin lymphoma. General observations from the study: Complete responders matched newly diagnosed patients in baseline diversity.

A remark on this clone: The target antigen is unknown.

Assay: immunoSEQ multiplex PCR; the TCRdb copy retains only in-frame clones and omits some. Of 57,000 or so clones listed, nearly 90% are singletons. Per the germline V gene, CDR1 is SGHAT and CDR2 is FQNNGV. CDR3 length: 17 residues. J gave up 3 bases and V 5 bases, and 12 bases lay outside the gene matches. Specified time point: cycle 4 day 1 (C4D1), after less than 7 weeks of nivolumab. Every patient was affected by relapse after autologous stem cell transplantation, while exposure to brentuximab vedotin was not uniform. This TCR came from a human donor with classical Hodgkin lymphoma. The material sequenced was peripheral blood mononuclear cells (PBMCs), taken before the fourth cycle of nivolumab. The chain joins TRBV11-2 to TRBJ2-5; 10 bases align to TRBD2. CDR3 nucleotide sequence: TGTGCCAGCAGCCCCATACTAGCGGGGAATTTAAAAGAGACCCAGTACTTC. Protein product: CASSPILAGNLKETQYF.